A single sample is the source of the 24 T cell receptor beta chains below, sequenced in a study of breast tumors, draining lymph nodes, adjacent tissues. TCRdb reanalysed the multiplex PCR reads using MiXCR and keeps one entry per CDR3 protein. The sample holds about 230,000 distinct CDR3 sequences, around 32% seen once. Breast cancer patients provided tissue from their axillary draining lymph nodes. Sequences were obtained from axillary lymph node tissue. The receptors derive from a female donor with breast cancer. Some clones in this sample may be carry-over from other donors' samples.

This clonotype was counted ten times or more. The chain combines TRBV5-1 with TRBJ2-3, with D hard to call. Trimming took 1 base from V and 4 from J, leaving 10 bases between them. The CDR3 length is 14 residues. Germline V gives CDR1 SGHRS, CDR2 YFSETQ. The CDR3 nucleotides read TGCGCCAGCAGCTTGAGTCGTAGCCCAGATACGCAGTATTTT. It encodes CASSLSRSPDTQYF.

This chain joins TRBV15 and TRBJ1-6; D gene ambiguous. Germline lookup yields CDR1 LNHNV and CDR2 YYDKDF (reference sequence). This CDR3 has 15 residues. Trimming removed 3 bases at V and 6 bases at J, with 12 bases between. The CDR3 DNA follows: TGTGCCACCAGCAGTACGTCCCACGCTAATTCACCCCTCCACTTT. It codes for CATSSTSHANSPLHF. The entire variable domain, with the rest obtained from reference TRBV15 and TRBJ1-6, is as follows: DAMVIQNPRYQVTQFGKPVTLSCSQTLNHNVMYWYQQKSSQAPKLLFHYYDKDFNNEADTPDNFQSRRPNTSFCFLDIRSPGLGDTAMYLCATSSTSHANSPLHFGNGTRLTVT.

The chain combines TRBV19 with TRBJ2-5; tentatively, D is TRBD1 (5 bases). Per germline, CDR1 LNHDA and CDR2 SQIVND (reference sequence). The CDR3 runs to 15 residues. Trimming cost V 3 bases and J 5 bases, with 16 bases left between them. In nucleotides, the CDR3 is TGTGCCAGTAGTATTAGCTTAGGGGATTGGGAGACCCAGTACTTC. Translation gives CASSISLGDWETQYF.

This chain joins TRBV6-7 and TRBJ1-6; perhaps TRBD1 as D (6 bases). TRBV6-7 is an ORF; its function is uncertain. The CDR3 totals 16 residues. Trimming took off 1 base at V and 7 bases at J, with 14 bases between the two ends. The CDR3 DNA is TGTGCCAGCAGTTACTTTCACGGACAGCGGAATTCACCCCTCCACTTT. Translation: CASSYFHGQRNSPLHF.

Comment on this clonotype: The germline gene is not matched at one end of the junction; a read error may be the cause. The chain combines TRBV2 with TRBJ2-3; 10 nucleotides line up with TRBD2. This CDR3 spans 14 amino acids. The germline V gene has CDR1 SNHLY and CDR2 FYNNEI. This CDR3 reads CASSDRGLADTQCF. The CDR3 region has the DNA TGCGCCAGCAGTGACCGAGGACTAGCGGATACGCAGTGTTTT.

This clonotype was recorded at least ten times. The chain employs TRBV6-5 and TRBJ2-1, with D possibly TRBD2 on 6 matching bases. V lost 7 bases, J lost 5 bases, and 15 bases lay in between. Germline CDR1 and CDR2: MNHEY and SVGAGI. The CDR3 runs 14 residues. The CDR3 nucleotides are TGTGCCAGCAAAGGCCCGGGAGAGAACAATGAGCAGTTCTTC. It specifies CASKGPGENNEQFF.

With respect to this clonotype: This may be a read error: a much more frequent sequence differs by one nucleotide. The rearrangement links TRBV6-5 to TRBJ2-1; 7 bases map to TRBD2. The CDR3 is 14 residues long. Germline values: CDR1 MNHEY, CDR2 SVGAGI. CDR3 amino acids: CASSPRGVYNEQLF. Here the CDR3 DNA reads TGTGCCAGCAGTCCTCGGGGGGTCTACAATGAGCAGCTCTTC.

In this sample, this clonotype turned up many times. The rearrangement joins TRBV25-1 to TRBJ2-1; 12 positions agree with TRBD2. Germline lookup yields CDR1 MGHDK and CDR2 SYGVNS. The CDR3 runs 16 residues. The V segment lost 5 bases and the J segment 9 bases; nucleotides outside the gene matches: 11. The CDR3 DNA is TGTGCCAGCAGTCCCGCAGGAGCTAGCGGGAGGGGTGAGCAGTTCTTC. Protein sequence: CASSPAGASGRGEQFF. The full variable domain, in which reference TRBV25-1 and TRBJ2-1 provide the parts outside the CDR3, is EADIYQTPRYLVIGTGKKITLECSQTMGHDKMYWYQQDPGMELHLIHYSYGVNSTEKGDLSSESTVSRIRTEHFPLTLESARPSHTSQYLCASSPAGASGRGEQFFGPGTRLTVL.

Remarks on this clonotype: Likely a read error: the CDR3 ends without its conserved phenylalanine or tryptophan. The chain recombines TRBV30 with TRBJ2-2, with 12 positions matching TRBD1. The CDR3 is 17 residues long. Trimming cost V 6 bases and J 0 bases; bases outside gene matches: 8. Germline V gene sequence: CDR1 GTSNPN, CDR2 SVGIG (reference sequence). The CDR3 protein is CACRPGTGGANTGELFS. In nucleotides, the CDR3 is TGTGCCTGTCGTCCCGGGACAGGGGGCGCGAACACCGGGGAGCTGTTTTCT.

This clonotype has at least ten counts. The chain employs TRBV5-1 and TRBJ2-1; the match to TRBD2 covers 13 bases. Trimming cost V 4 bases and J 8 bases; bases outside gene matches: 6. CDR3 size: 15 residues. Germline V gives CDR1 SGHRS, CDR2 YFSETQ. As DNA, the CDR3 is TGCGCCAGCAGCCGACGGACTAGCGGGAGCGATGAGCAGTTCTTC. As protein: CASSRRTSGSDEQFF.

This clonotype was counted at least ten times. The rearrangement uses TRBV6-5 and TRBJ2-1, with TRBD2 identical over 11 bases. The CDR3 contains 16 residues. The germline gives CDR1 MNHEY, CDR2 SVGAGI. The trim removed 4 bases at V and 9 bases at J, leaving 11 bases unmatched. CDR3 DNA sequence: TGTGCCAGCAGTTCCCCCGGGACTAGCGGTTTTAGTGAGCAGTTCTTC. Residues: CASSSPGTSGFSEQFF.

In its sample, this clonotype was seen once. A clone one base away is much larger, so this may be a read error. The chain uses TRBV6-2 or TRBV6-3 and TRBJ2-7; TRBD2 is a possible D gene (5 bases). The CDR3 sequence is 11 residues long. V shed 9 bases and J shed 5 bases, with 11 bases lying between them. The germline V gene encodes CDR1 MNHEY and CDR2 SVGEGT. CDR3 loop: CASMGSHEQYF. The CDR3 DNA follows: TGTGCCAGTATGGGGAGCCACGAGCAGTACTTC.

The chain is built from TRBV24-1 and TRBJ1-2; maybe TRBD1 (5 bases). The ends were cut back, 5 bases at V and 12 bases at J, with 24 bases in the middle. Germline assignment: CDR1 KGHDR and CDR2 SFDVKD. The CDR3 totals 15 residues. The CDR3 region has the DNA TGTGCCACCAGTGGCCGGGACGGTGCGAGCTCTGGAAACACCTTC. Protein sequence: CATSGRDGASSGNTF.

Note on this clonotype: It may be a read error: a sequence one base away is much more abundant. The V gene is TRBV19, the J gene TRBJ2-1; TRBD2 agrees at 13 bases. Germline CDR1 and CDR2: LNHDA and SQIVND (reference sequence). V was pared by 4 bases and J by 12 bases, with 6 bases of the junction left unmatched. The CDR3 consists of 14 residues. As DNA, the CDR3 is TGTGCCAGTAGTAGGACTAGCGGGAGATATGGGCAGTTCTTC. This codes for CASSRTSGRYGQFF.

The rearrangement uses TRBV5-4 and TRBJ1-3; TRBD1 matches 8 bases. The CDR3 is 15 amino acids. The germline gives CDR1 SGHNT, CDR2 YYREEE (reference sequence). Trimming removed 2 bases from V and 3 bases from J; junction bases left unmatched: 4. DNA for the CDR3: TGTGCCAGCAGCTTAGGGACAGGATATGGAAACACCATATATTTT. Its translation is CASSLGTGYGNTIYF.

This clonotype was picked up many times. The CDR3 nucleotides are TGTGCCAGCAGCCCGCAGGGACAGCTAAACCACAATGAGCAGTTCTTC. The encoded protein is CASSPQGQLNHNEQFF. The chain combines TRBV3-1 with TRBJ2-1; the match to TRBD1 covers 7 bases. The CDR3 is made up of 16 amino acids. Germline V gene lookup returns CDR1 LGHDT and CDR2 YNNKEL (reference sequence). V lost 4 bases to trimming and J lost 5 bases; unmatched junction nucleotides: 11.

This clonotype was observed a few times. The chain is built from TRBV20-1 and TRBJ1-1, with no clear D. This CDR3 spans 13 amino acids. Germline V gene sequence: CDR1 DFQATT, CDR2 SNEGSKA (reference sequence). V was clipped by 3 bases and J by 6 bases, with 14 bases between them. CDR3 sequence reads: CSASIVVNAEAFF. The CDR3 DNA sequence: TGCAGTGCTAGTATAGTTGTTAACGCTGAAGCTTTCTTT.

This clonotype was seen many times. The J gene is TRBJ2-2, the V gene TRBV13; D ambiguous. Between the trimmed V and J ends, which lost 1 base and 0 bases, there was a span of 6 bases. The germline gives CDR1 PRHDT, CDR2 FYEKMQ (reference sequence). The CDR3 contains 15 residues. CDR3 region: CASSLVGSNTGELFF. The CDR3 nucleotides are TGTGCCAGCAGCTTAGTAGGATCGAACACCGGGGAGCTGTTTTTT. Based on the CDR3 plus reference TRBV13 and TRBJ2-2, the full variable domain is AAGVIQSPRHLIKEKRETATLKCYPIPRHDTVYWYQQGPGQDPQFLISFYEKMQSDKGSIPDRFSAQQFSDYHSELNMSSLELGDSALYFCASSLVGSNTGELFFGEGSRLTVL.

Turning to this clonotype: Just one base apart from a much larger clone, this may be a read error. The chain combines TRBV10-3 with TRBJ2-5; 9 nucleotides line up with TRBD1. V shed 4 bases and J 5 bases; nucleotides not matched to a gene: 8. The CDR3 extends over 15 amino acids. CDR1 and CDR2 (germline): ENHRY, SYGVKD. This CDR3 reads CAISGTGVVPETQYF. In nucleotides, the CDR3 is TGTGCCATCAGTGGGACAGGGGTTGTTCCGGAGACCCAGTACTTC.

On this clonotype: A much larger clone lies one base from this, so it may be a read error. The chain has TRBV7-2 and TRBJ1-5; D gene uncertain. From germline, CDR1 is SGHTA and CDR2 FQGNSA. This CDR3 region has 13 residues. This CDR3 reads CVSGRADFQPQHF. CDR3 in DNA: TGTGTCAGCGGACGGGCGGATTTTCAGCCCCAGCATTTT.

This rearrangement joins TRBV30 to TRBJ1-4, with TRBD1 as a possible D gene (6 bases). This CDR3 has 16 amino acids. Germline lookup yields CDR1 GTSNPN and CDR2 SVGIG (reference sequence). Deletions cut 3 bases from V and 3 bases from J, with 17 bases between. The CDR3 loop reads CAWRGAAGASNEKLFF. CDR3 bases: TGTGCCTGGAGAGGAGCTGCAGGGGCATCTAATGAAAAACTGTTTTTT.

In this sample, this clonotype turned up many times. The chain carries TRBV5-1 and TRBJ2-1; D unresolved. The CDR3 contains 13 residues. V was shortened by 4 bases and J by 10 bases, with 15 bases between the two germline ends. Germline-derived CDR1 and CDR2 are SGHRS and YFSETQ. CDR3 protein: CASSPKHVWEQFF. DNA for the CDR3: TGCGCCAGCAGCCCAAAACACGTCTGGGAGCAGTTCTTC.

This clonotype was recorded at least ten times. The V gene is TRBV12-3 or TRBV12-4, the J gene TRBJ2-2; D is perhaps TRBD1 (6 bases). The ends were cut back, 9 bases at V and 6 bases at J, with 11 bases in the middle. This CDR3 comprises 12 residues. The CDR3 loop is CASIGGAGELFF. Here the CDR3 DNA reads TGTGCCAGTATAGGGGGTGCCGGGGAGCTGTTTTTT.

As to this clonotype: A read error may account for a junction end that differs from germline. The J gene is TRBJ1-2, the V gene TRBV6-5; D not certain. Germline V CDR1 and CDR2: MNHEY, SVGAGI. The CDR3 is 15 residues long. CDR3 DNA: TGTGCCGGCAGCGCGACGGGCTCGAAGGACTATGGCTACACCTTC. Residues: CAGSATGSKDYGYTF.